One and the same sample provided the 27 T cell receptor beta chains below, sequenced in a study of blood T cell repertoires in COVID-19. Sequenced by immunoSEQ multiplex PCR; TCRdb stores in-frame clones only, minus some. The sample yields roughly 45,000 clones, approximately 95% seen once. The sequencing input was peripheral blood. The receptors shown here come from a man aged 60-69 years with COVID-19, enrolled during active disease.

The chain has TRBV10-3 and TRBJ1-1; 8 positions agree with TRBD1. The germline V gene encodes CDR1 ENHRY and CDR2 SYGVKD. The CDR3 length is 13 residues. The V segment lost 7 bases and the J segment 4 bases; nucleotides outside the gene matches: 5. The CDR3 region has the DNA TGTGCCATCACTCCCGACAGGGGCACTGAAGCTTTCTTT. It specifies CAITPDRGTEAFF.

The J gene is TRBJ2-2, the V gene TRBV28, with 14 positions matching TRBD2. The CDR3 totals 17 residues. Unmatched junction bases numbered 10, after V lost 8 bases and J lost 5 bases. The V gene's germline CDR1 is MDHEN and CDR2 SYDVKM. The CDR3 loop is CASRGLAGVGETGELFF. The DNA for the CDR3 is TGTGCCAGCCGGGGACTAGCGGGAGTCGGGGAAACCGGGGAGCTGTTTTTT.

The V call is TRBV28, the J call TRBJ1-2, with D uncertain. With 1 base removed from V and 7 bases from J, the gap between germline ends came to 10 bases. Germline V gene data show CDR1 as MDHEN and CDR2 as SYDVKM. This CDR3 has 13 amino acids. In nucleotides, the CDR3 is TGTGCCAGCAGTTTATTTAGCGGGTCTGGCTACACCTTC. It yields the protein CASSLFSGSGYTF.

J is TRBJ1-2 and V is TRBV30, with 7 bases aligning to TRBD1. The CDR3 has 15 amino acids. Germline values: CDR1 GTSNPN, CDR2 SVGIG (reference sequence). V lost 3 bases, J lost 2 bases, and 9 bases stayed unmatched. The CDR3 DNA sequence: TGTGCCTGGAGCCTTGGGACAGACGCGAACTATGGCTACACCTTC. It translates to CAWSLGTDANYGYTF.

The V call is TRBV6-4, the J call TRBJ2-1, with D possibly TRBD2 on 7 matching bases. CDR1 and CDR2 (germline): MRHNA, SNTAGT. V lost 6 bases, J lost 7 bases, and 22 bases lay in between. The CDR3 loop spans 16 amino acids. The CDR3 protein is CASSFNPGGQGNEQFF. In DNA, the CDR3 is TGTGCCAGCAGCTTTAACCCGGGGGGCCAGGGGAATGAGCAGTTCTTC.

The V and J genes are TRBV2 and TRBJ1-4; 8 positions match TRBD1. The CDR3 is 13 amino acids. After removal of 6 bases from V and 12 bases from J, the junction contained 9 bases not matched to a gene. Germline loops: CDR1 SNHLY, CDR2 FYNNEI. The CDR3 bases are TGTGCCAGCAGGAATTACCAGGACAGGGAACTGTTTTTT. Protein product: CASRNYQDRELFF.

This chain connects TRBV5-5 to TRBJ1-1, with 11 bases fitting TRBD1. Germline trimming cut 0 bases from V and 5 bases from J; bases unmatched to any gene: 3. Per the germline V gene, CDR1 is SGHKS and CDR2 is YYEKEE (reference sequence). The CDR3 is 15 residues long. In nucleotides, the CDR3 is TGTGCCAGCAGCTTGGTTGGACAGGGGGCGACTGAAGCTTTCTTT. Its translation is CASSLVGQGATEAFF.

This chain joins TRBV5-1 and TRBJ1-2; 8 nucleotides match TRBD1. The CDR3 is 15 residues long. Losses at the gene ends were 5 bases for V and 5 bases for J; bases not matched to a gene: 11. The germline V gene has CDR1 SGHRS and CDR2 YFSETQ. The CDR3 here is CASRSTGTGGYGYTF. CDR3 nucleotide sequence: TGCGCCAGCAGATCGACCGGGACAGGAGGATATGGCTACACCTTC.

The chain links TRBV5-1 to TRBJ1-2; maybe TRBD1 (6 bases). V gave up 5 bases and J gave up 3 bases, with 23 bases separating them. This CDR3 contains 17 residues. The germline V gene encodes CDR1 SGHRS and CDR2 YFSETQ. CDR3 residues: CASSSIPPDRGDYGYTF. As DNA, the CDR3 is TGCGCCAGCAGTAGCATACCCCCGGACAGAGGGGACTATGGCTACACCTTC.

The CDR3 reads CASSVWGDSSYNEQFF. CDR3 nucleotide sequence: TGTGCCAGCAGCGTATGGGGCGACAGCTCCTACAATGAGCAGTTCTTC. The chain joins TRBV9 to TRBJ2-1, with a weak D call TRBD1 (5 bases). The CDR3 totals 16 residues. V lost 1 base, J lost 0 bases, and 11 bases lay in between. CDR1 and CDR2 from the germline V gene are SGDLS and YYNGEE.

As DNA, the CDR3 is TGTGCCAGTAGTCCCAGGGGCGGCTATGGCTACACCTTC. This gives the protein CASSPRGGYGYTF. V is TRBV19 and J is TRBJ1-2; D may be TRBD1 (6 bases). Germline V gives CDR1 LNHDA, CDR2 SQIVND (reference sequence). CDR3 length equals 13 residues. Trimming cost V 5 bases and J 4 bases, with 11 bases left between them.

The rearrangement uses TRBV19 and TRBJ1-5; weak D call: TRBD1 (6 bases). Trimming removed 4 bases at V and 5 bases at J, with 18 bases between. Germline CDR1 LNHDA, CDR2 SQIVND (reference sequence). This CDR3 contains 16 residues. The CDR3 spells CASSTRDTKGHQPQHF. The CDR3 bases are TGTGCCAGTAGTACCCGGGACACCAAAGGACATCAGCCCCAGCATTTT. Complete variable domain (other parts from reference TRBV19 and TRBJ1-5): DGGITQSPKYLFRKEGQNVTLSCEQNLNHDAMYWYRQDPGQGLRLIYYSQIVNDFQKGDIAEGYSVSREKKESFPLTVTSAQKNPTAFYLCASSTRDTKGHQPQHFGDGTRLSIL.

This clone was recorded once. This chain links TRBV19 with TRBJ1-6; D is perhaps TRBD1 (6 bases). The CDR3 has 15 residues. The V gene's germline CDR1 is LNHDA and CDR2 SQIVND (reference sequence). V dropped 5 bases and J dropped 3 bases, with 11 bases sitting between them. CDR3 nucleotide sequence: TGTGCCAGTAGTTCGGGCAGGGGCTATAATTCACCCCTCCACTTT. It translates to CASSSGRGYNSPLHF.

Here the CDR3 DNA reads TGTGCCTGGGGCAGGGATGCTAATGAAAAACTGTTTTTT. It yields the protein CAWGRDANEKLFF. The chain couples TRBV30 to TRBJ1-4; possibly TRBD1 for D (5 bases). Germline CDR1 GTSNPN, CDR2 SVGIG (reference sequence). The ends were cut back, 5 bases at V and 3 bases at J, with 10 bases in the middle. CDR3 length: 13 amino acids.

The J gene is TRBJ2-7, the V gene TRBV15; 8 bases are shared with TRBD2. CDR1 and CDR2 from the germline V gene are LNHNV and YYDKDF (reference sequence). The CDR3 covers 16 residues. J lost 2 bases, V lost 0 bases, and 6 bases had no gene match. CDR3 protein: CATSREPRGGAYEQYF. DNA of the CDR3: TGTGCCACCAGCAGAGAACCCCGGGGGGGAGCCTACGAGCAGTACTTC.

The chain joins TRBV4-2 to TRBJ2-7; 10 bases map to TRBD1. This CDR3 spans 15 amino acids. Per germline, CDR1 LGHNA and CDR2 YNFKEQ. V lost 4 bases, J lost 5 bases, and 8 bases stayed unmatched. In DNA form, the CDR3 reads TGTGCCAGCAGCCGTATTGGGGGGACAGGGGACGAGCAGTACTTC. Its protein product is CASSRIGGTGDEQYF.

The chain recombines TRBV9 with TRBJ2-2, with TRBD2 matching 8 bases. The V gene end was trimmed by 4 bases and the J gene end by 3 bases; junction bases not matched to a gene: 5. This CDR3 contains 15 residues. Germline loops: CDR1 SGDLS, CDR2 YYNGEE. CDR3 sequence (DNA): TGTGCCAGCAGCCCAAAACTAGCGGACACCGGGGAGCTGTTTTTT. It codes for CASSPKLADTGELFF.

V is TRBV6-1 and J is TRBJ2-4, with 8 bases that match TRBD1. After removal of 2 bases from V and 2 bases from J, the junction contained 5 bases not matched to a gene. The V gene's germline CDR1 is MNHNS and CDR2 SASEGT. This CDR3 spans 16 amino acids. Here the CDR3 reads CASSEQGAGSKNIQYF. CDR3 bases: TGTGCCAGCAGTGAACAGGGGGCGGGGTCCAAAAACATTCAGTACTTC.

The chain combines TRBV13 with TRBJ2-1; 7 positions agree with TRBD1. With V trimmed by 5 bases and J by 7 bases, 8 bases remained unmatched. The CDR3 length is 14 residues. Germline V gene sequence: CDR1 PRHDT, CDR2 FYEKMQ (reference sequence). Here the CDR3 DNA reads TGTGCCAGCAGCCCGGGCAGGGGGTTTAATGAGCAGTTCTTC. Encoded protein: CASSPGRGFNEQFF.

This chain joins TRBV7-3 and TRBJ2-1; possible D gene TRBD2, 5 bases. This CDR3 has 16 residues. CDR1 is SGHTA and CDR2 is FQGTGA in the germline V gene. V was cut by 0 bases and J by 9 bases, with 18 bases left in between. The CDR3 spells CASSLTPHSAASEQFF. CDR3 coding DNA: TGTGCCAGCAGCTTAACCCCCCATAGCGCCGCAAGTGAGCAGTTCTTC.

The chain has TRBV6-6 and TRBJ2-7; tentative D call: TRBD2 (5 bases). The CDR3 runs to 13 residues. Germline-derived CDR1 and CDR2 are MNHNY and SVGAGI (reference sequence). The V end was cut by 5 bases, the J end by 2 bases, with 10 bases between. CDR3 nucleotides: TGTGCCAGCAGTAGAGGAGGAGCCTACGAGCAGTACTTC. The encoded protein is CASSRGGAYEQYF.

CDR3 DNA: TGTGCCAGCTCACCACCAGTCAGGACAGCCTATAACAATGAGCAGTTCTTC. This sequence encodes CASSPPVRTAYNNEQFF. J is TRBJ2-1 and V is TRBV18; D possibly corresponds to TRBD1 (6 bases). Trimming took 0 bases from V and 5 from J, leaving 17 bases between them. Per germline, CDR1 KGHSH and CDR2 LQKENI. CDR3 size: 17 residues.

This clone was seen only a few times. V is TRBV3-1 (or the pseudogene TRBV3-2) and J is TRBJ2-1, with 9 bases lining up with TRBD2. Germline trimming cut 4 bases from V and 4 bases from J; bases unmatched to any gene: 5. The CDR3 runs to 15 residues. CDR1 and CDR2 (germline): LGHDT, YNNKEL (reference sequence). The CDR3: CASSRLAGLYNEQFF. The CDR3 DNA reads TGTGCCAGCAGCCGGCTAGCGGGGCTATACAATGAGCAGTTCTTC.

In its sample, this clone was seen once. The CDR3 sequence is CASGQGLAVNNEQFF. CDR3 bases: TGTGCCAGCGGCCAGGGACTAGCGGTCAACAATGAGCAGTTCTTC. V is TRBV6-5 and J is TRBJ2-1; 11 bases fit TRBD2. J lost 5 bases, V lost 8 bases, and 8 bases had no gene match. Germline V gene sequence: CDR1 MNHEY, CDR2 SVGAGI. This CDR3 is 15 amino acids long.

The chain recombines TRBV19 with TRBJ1-1; D is perhaps TRBD1 (6 bases). The length of the CDR3 is 15 residues. CDR1 and CDR2 from the germline V gene are LNHDA and SQIVND (reference sequence). V was cut by 3 bases and J by 1 base, with 12 bases left in between. The CDR3 DNA reads as TGTGCCAGTAGTATCCGGGACACCCCGAACACTGAAGCTTTCTTT. This codes for CASSIRDTPNTEAFF.

This chain uses TRBV6-1 with TRBJ1-3; 8 bases agree with TRBD1. Germline loops: CDR1 MNHNS, CDR2 SASEGT. J was trimmed by 2 bases and V by 4 bases; bases with no gene match: 10. The CDR3 has 17 amino acids. The CDR3 coding sequence is TGTGCCAGCAGTGGGACAGGGAGGGAGGTCGCTGGAAACACCATATATTTT. It specifies CASSGTGREVAGNTIYF.

The rearrangement uses TRBV5-1 and TRBJ2-7, with 10 nucleotides matching TRBD2. Germline CDR1 reads SGHRS; CDR2 reads YFSETQ. Losses at the gene ends were 4 bases for V and 2 bases for J; bases not matched to a gene: 3. CDR3 length: 14 residues. CDR3 sequence (DNA): TGCGCCAGCAGCGAGCTAGCGGGGGCCTACGAGCAGTACTTC. Encoded protein: CASSELAGAYEQYF. Using reference TRBV5-1 and TRBJ2-7 for the parts outside the CDR3, the full variable domain is KAGVTQTPRYLIKTRGQQVTLSCSPISGHRSVSWYQQTPGQGLQFLFEYFSETQRNKGNFPGRFSGRQFSNSRSEMNVSTLELGDSALYLCASSELAGAYEQYFGPGTRLTVT.